This T cell receptor beta chain was identified during a study of beta chain features in type 1 diabetes. Study-wide results and caveats: Within each of all four CD4+ subsets, Type 1 diabetes patients had TCRB CDR3s that were moderately but significantly shorter.

Germline V gives CDR1 SGHVS, CDR2 FQNEAQ. V dropped 2 bases and J dropped 4; count of bases not matched to a gene: 7. The CDR3 extends over 15 amino acids. The study reverse transcribed the entire isolated RNA, so it sequenced expressed TCRB transcripts. About 3.57 million reads per sample were averaged for naive, central memory and regulatory samples. Generated by immunoSEQ multiplex PCR, the TCRdb table keeps only in-frame clones and is missing some. This table holds some 150,000 clones, roughly an eighth found once. There are a few counts of this clone. As yet, its antigen is unknown. The chain uses TRBV7-8 and TRBJ1-1, with 7 bases matching TRBD1. The sequence came from a man between 18 and 35 years old with type 1 diabetes. Sequenced: central memory CD4+ T cells from blood. CDR3: CASSLQGVSGTEAFF. The CDR3 DNA is TGTGCCAGCAGCTTACAGGGGGTTTCGGGCACTGAAGCTTTCTTT.